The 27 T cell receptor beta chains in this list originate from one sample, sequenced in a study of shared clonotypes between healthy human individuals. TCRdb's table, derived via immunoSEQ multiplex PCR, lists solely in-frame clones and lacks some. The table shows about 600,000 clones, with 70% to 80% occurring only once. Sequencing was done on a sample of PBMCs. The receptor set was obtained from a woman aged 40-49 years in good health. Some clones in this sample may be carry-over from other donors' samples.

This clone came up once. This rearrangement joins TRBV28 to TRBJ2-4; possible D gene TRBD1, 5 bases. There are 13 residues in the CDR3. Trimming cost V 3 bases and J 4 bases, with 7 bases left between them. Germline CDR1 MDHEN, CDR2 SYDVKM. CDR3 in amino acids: CASSLDMKNIQYF. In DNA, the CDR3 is TGTGCCAGCAGTTTGGACATGAAAAACATTCAGTACTTC.

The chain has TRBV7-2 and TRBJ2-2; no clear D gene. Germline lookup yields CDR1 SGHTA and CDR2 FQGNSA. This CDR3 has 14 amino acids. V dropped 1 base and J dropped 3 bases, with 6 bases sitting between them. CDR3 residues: CASSLGLDTGELFF. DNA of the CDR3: TGTGCCAGCAGCTTAGGACTTGACACCGGGGAGCTGTTTTTT.

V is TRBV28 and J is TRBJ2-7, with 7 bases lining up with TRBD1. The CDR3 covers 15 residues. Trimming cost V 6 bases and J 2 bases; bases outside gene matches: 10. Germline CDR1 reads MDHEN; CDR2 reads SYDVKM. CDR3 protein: CASRPLGQSTYEQYF. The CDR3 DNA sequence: TGTGCCAGCAGACCCTTGGGACAGTCTACCTACGAGCAGTACTTC.

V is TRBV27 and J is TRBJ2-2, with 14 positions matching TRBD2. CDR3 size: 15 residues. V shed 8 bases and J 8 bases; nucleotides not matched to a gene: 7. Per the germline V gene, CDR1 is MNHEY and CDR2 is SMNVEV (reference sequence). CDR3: CASSGLAGARGELFF. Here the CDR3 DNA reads TGTGCCAGCTCGGGACTAGCGGGAGCTAGAGGGGAGCTGTTTTTT.

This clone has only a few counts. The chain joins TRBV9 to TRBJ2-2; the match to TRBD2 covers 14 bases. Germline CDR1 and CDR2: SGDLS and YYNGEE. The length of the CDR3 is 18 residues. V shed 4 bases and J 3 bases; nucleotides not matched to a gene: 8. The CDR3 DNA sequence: TGTGCCAGCAGCACACGACTAGCGGGAGGGCCGGACACCGGGGAGCTGTTTTTT. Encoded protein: CASSTRLAGGPDTGELFF.

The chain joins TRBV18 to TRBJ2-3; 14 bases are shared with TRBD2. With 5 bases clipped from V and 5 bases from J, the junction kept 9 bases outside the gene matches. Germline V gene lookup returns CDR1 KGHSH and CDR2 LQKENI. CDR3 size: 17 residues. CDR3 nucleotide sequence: TGTGCCAGCTCATCGCGACTAGCGGGAGGGATGGTAGATACGCAGTATTTT. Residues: CASSSRLAGGMVDTQYF.

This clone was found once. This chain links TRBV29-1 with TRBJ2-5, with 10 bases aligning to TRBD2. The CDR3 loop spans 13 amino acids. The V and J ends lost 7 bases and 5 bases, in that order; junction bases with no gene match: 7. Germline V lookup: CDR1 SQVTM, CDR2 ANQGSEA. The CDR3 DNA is TGCAGCGCCCTAGCGGGAGTGTCGGAGACCCAGTACTTC. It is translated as CSALAGVSETQYF.

The chain's CDR3 is CASVAGGPYEQYF. CDR3 sequence (DNA): TGTGCCAGCGTGGCGGGAGGGCCGTACGAGCAGTACTTC. V gene TRBV28 combines with J gene TRBJ2-7; TRBD2 aligns across 9 bases. Germline-derived CDR1 and CDR2 are MDHEN and SYDVKM. The CDR3 has 13 residues. The J segment lost 4 bases and the V segment lost 8 bases, leaving 6 bases of the junction unmatched.

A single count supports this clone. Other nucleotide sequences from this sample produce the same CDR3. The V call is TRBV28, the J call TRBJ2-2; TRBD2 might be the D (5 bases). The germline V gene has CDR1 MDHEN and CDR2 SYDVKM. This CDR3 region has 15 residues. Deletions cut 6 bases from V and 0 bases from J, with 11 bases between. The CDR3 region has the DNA TGTGCCAGCAGGGGCGGGTCCTCGAACACCGGGGAGCTGTTTTTT. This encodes CASRGGSSNTGELFF.

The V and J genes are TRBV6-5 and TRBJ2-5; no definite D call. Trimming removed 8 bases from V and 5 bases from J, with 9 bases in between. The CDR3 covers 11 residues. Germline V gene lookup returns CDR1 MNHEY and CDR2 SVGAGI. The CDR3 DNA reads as TGTGCCAGCTCAACCCCGGAGACCCAGTACTTC. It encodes CASSTPETQYF.

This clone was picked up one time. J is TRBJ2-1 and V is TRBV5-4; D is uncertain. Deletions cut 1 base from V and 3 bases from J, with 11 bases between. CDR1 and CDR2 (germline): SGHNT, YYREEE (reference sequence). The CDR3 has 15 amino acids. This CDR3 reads CASSLPVPNYNEQFF. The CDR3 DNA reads TGTGCCAGCAGCTTGCCGGTACCTAACTACAATGAGCAGTTCTTC.

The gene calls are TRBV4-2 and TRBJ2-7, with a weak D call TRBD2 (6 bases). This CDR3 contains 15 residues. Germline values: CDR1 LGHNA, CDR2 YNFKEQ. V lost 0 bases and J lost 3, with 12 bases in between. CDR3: CASSQDRDLSYEQYF. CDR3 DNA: TGTGCCAGCAGCCAAGACCGGGACTTGAGCTACGAGCAGTACTTC.

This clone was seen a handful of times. The CDR3 region is CASSKGRIANTGELFF. The DNA for the CDR3 is TGTGCCAGCAGTAAAGGACGCATCGCGAACACCGGGGAGCTGTTTTTT. This chain joins TRBV6-1 and TRBJ2-2; D not resolved. Germline V lookup: CDR1 MNHNS, CDR2 SASEGT. Trimming pared 5 bases from V and 0 bases from J, leaving 13 bases between. The CDR3 loop spans 16 amino acids.

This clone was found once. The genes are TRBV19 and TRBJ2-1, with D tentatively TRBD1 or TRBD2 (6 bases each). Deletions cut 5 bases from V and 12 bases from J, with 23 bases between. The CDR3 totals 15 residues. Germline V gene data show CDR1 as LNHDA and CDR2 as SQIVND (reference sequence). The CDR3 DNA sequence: TGTGCCAGTAGTGGAGGGGACAAATCCCTAGTGGGGCAGTTCTTC. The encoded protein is CASSGGDKSLVGQFF. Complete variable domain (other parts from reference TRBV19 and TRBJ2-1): DGGITQSPKYLFRKEGQNVTLSCEQNLNHDAMYWYRQDPGQGLRLIYYSQIVNDFQKGDIAEGYSVSREKKESFPLTVTSAQKNPTAFYLCASSGGDKSLVGQFFGPGTRLTVL.

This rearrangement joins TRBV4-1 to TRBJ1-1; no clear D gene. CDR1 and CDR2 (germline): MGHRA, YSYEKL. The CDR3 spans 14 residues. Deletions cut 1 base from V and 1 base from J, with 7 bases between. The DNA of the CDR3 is TGCGCCAGCAGCCAAGTCATCGGGAACACTGAAGCTTTCTTT. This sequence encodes CASSQVIGNTEAFF.

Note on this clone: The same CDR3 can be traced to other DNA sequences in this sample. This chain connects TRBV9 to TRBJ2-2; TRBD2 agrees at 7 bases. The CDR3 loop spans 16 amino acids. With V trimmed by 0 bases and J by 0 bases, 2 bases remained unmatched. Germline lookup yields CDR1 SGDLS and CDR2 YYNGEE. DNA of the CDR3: TGTGCCAGCAGCGTAGGTACTAGCGCGAACACCGGGGAGCTGTTTTTT. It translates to CASSVGTSANTGELFF.

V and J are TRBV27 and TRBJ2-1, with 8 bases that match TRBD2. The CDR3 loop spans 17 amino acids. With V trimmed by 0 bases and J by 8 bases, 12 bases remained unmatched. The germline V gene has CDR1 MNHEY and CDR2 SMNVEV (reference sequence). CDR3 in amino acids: CASSLSQRELLGDEQFF. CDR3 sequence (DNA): TGTGCCAGCAGTTTATCGCAGCGGGAGCTCTTAGGGGATGAGCAGTTCTTC.

This chain's CDR3 is CASSHRQRGKTDTQYF. CDR3 nucleotide sequence: TGTGCCAGTTCTCATCGACAGAGGGGAAAGACAGATACGCAGTATTTT. The V gene is TRBV6-4, the J gene TRBJ2-3, with D perhaps assigned TRBD1 or TRBD2 (5 bases each). The CDR3 spans 16 residues. Per germline, CDR1 MRHNA and CDR2 SNTAGT. V was pared by 9 bases and J by 3 bases, with 22 bases between.

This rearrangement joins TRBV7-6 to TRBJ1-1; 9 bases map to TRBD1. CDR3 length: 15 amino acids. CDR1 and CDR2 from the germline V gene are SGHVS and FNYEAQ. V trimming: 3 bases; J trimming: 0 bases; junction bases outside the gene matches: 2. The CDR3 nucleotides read TGTGCCAGCAGCTTGGGACAGGGAGTGAACACTGAAGCTTTCTTT. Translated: CASSLGQGVNTEAFF.

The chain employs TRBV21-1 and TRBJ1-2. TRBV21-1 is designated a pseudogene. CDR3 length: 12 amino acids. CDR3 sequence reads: CASSKRPGGYTF. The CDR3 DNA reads TGTGCCAGCAGCAAACGGCCGGGGGGCTACACCTTC.

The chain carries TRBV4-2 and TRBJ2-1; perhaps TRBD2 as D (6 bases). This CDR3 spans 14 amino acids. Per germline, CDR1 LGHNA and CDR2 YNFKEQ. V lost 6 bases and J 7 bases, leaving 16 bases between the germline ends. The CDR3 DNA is TGTGCCAGCAGTGGCGGGATTGACGGGAATGAGCAGTTCTTC. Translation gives CASSGGIDGNEQFF.

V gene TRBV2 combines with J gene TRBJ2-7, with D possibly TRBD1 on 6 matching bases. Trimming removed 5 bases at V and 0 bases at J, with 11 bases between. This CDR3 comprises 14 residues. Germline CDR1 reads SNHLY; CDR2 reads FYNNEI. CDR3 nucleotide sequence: TGTGCCAGCAGTAACAGGGAGCCCTCCTACGAGCAGTACTTC. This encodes CASSNREPSYEQYF.

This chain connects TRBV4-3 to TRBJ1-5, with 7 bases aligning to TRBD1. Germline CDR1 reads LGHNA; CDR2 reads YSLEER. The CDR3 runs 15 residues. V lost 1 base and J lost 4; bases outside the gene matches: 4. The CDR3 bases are TGCGCCAGCAGCCAAGGCATACAGGGGAATCAGCCCCAGCATTTT. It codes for CASSQGIQGNQPQHF.

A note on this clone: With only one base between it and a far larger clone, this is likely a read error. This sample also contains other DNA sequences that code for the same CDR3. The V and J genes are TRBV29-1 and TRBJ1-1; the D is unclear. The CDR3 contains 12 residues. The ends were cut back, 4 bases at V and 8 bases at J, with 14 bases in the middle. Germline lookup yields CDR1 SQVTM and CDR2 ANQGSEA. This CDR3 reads CSVGFGRTEAFF. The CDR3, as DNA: TGCAGCGTTGGTTTCGGCCGCACCGAAGCTTTCTTT.

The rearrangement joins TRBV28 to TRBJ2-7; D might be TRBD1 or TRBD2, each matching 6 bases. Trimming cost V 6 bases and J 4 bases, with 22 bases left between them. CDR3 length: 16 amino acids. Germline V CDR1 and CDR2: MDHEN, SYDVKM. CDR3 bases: TGTGCCAGCAGGTTGCACGGGGCCTGGAGGGGGTACGAGCAGTACTTC. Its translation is CASRLHGAWRGYEQYF.

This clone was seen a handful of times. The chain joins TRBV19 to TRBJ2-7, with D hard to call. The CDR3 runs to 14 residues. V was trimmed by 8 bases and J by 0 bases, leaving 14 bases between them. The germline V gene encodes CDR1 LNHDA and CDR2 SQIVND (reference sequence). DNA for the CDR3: TGTGCCAGTGGTGTTTGGGGTTCCTCCTACGAGCAGTACTTC. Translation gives CASGVWGSSYEQYF.

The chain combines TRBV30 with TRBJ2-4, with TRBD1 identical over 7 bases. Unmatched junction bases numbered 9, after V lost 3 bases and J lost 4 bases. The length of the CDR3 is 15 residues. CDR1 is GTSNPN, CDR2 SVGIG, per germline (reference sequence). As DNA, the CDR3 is TGTGCCTGGAGCCCCGGCGACAGGGATAAAAACATTCAGTACTTC. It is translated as CAWSPGDRDKNIQYF.